The T cell receptor beta chain described here comes from a study of blood T cell repertoires in COVID-19. Study in general: Collection of acute and convalescent COVID-19 samples took place in the United States, Italy and Spain. T cells, B-cell-depleted T cells, or PBMCs provided the cDNA or gDNA that served as material.

TCRdb keeps only in-frame clones here, not all; method: immunoSEQ multiplex PCR. The data contain about 190,000 clones, around nine tenths of them seen just once; the ten biggest clones take up roughly 6.7%. The CDR3 has 14 residues. V gave up 4 bases and J gave up 0 bases, with 9 bases separating them. The germline V gene encodes CDR1 MDHEN and CDR2 SYDVKM. This clone was seen more than once but under ten times. Input material: peripheral blood. The J gene is TRBJ1-1, the V gene TRBV28; D gene unclear. The receptor was isolated from a man aged 40-50 years with acute or convalescent COVID-19. Here the CDR3 reads CASSSPGLNTEAFF. In DNA, the CDR3 is TGTGCCAGCAGTTCACCAGGATTGAACACTGAAGCTTTCTTT.